This TCR beta chain is from a study of CD8+ T cells in alopecia areata. The overall study: Tofacitinib was taken orally by treated patients, and the dose was 5 to 10 mg twice daily. Severity among treated patients was scored by the percentage of scalp area affected.

Notes on the study in general: Scalp clonality and expanded CD8+ clones among the top 100 were significantly decreased by tofacitinib. Persistence during tofacitinib was seen for many expanded lesional clones in scalp and blood.

Treatment: oral pan-JAK inhibitor, 5-10 mg twice daily. Reverse transcribed after extraction, RNA yielded cDNA as the sequencing template. The repertoire was sequenced with immunoSEQ multiplex PCR; TCRdb's copy has only in-frame clones and lacks some. The sample contains some 200,000 clones, 60% to 70% of which appear only once. Per the germline V gene, CDR1 is SQVTM and CDR2 is ANQGSEA. V lost 1 base to trimming and J lost 0 bases, with 15 bases between them. This CDR3 region has 17 residues. On this clone: The antigen is not known.

This TCR derives from a human donor with alopecia areata. V usage is TRBV29-1 and J usage is TRBJ1-4; no reliable D call. The sequencing used CD4+ T cells sorted from blood, collected at week 4, from a patient treated with tofacitinib. CDR3 nucleotide sequence: TGCAGCGTTGAAGCTCCCCATGGCCTCGCAACTAATGAAAAACTGTTTTTT. This translates into CSVEAPHGLATNEKLFF.